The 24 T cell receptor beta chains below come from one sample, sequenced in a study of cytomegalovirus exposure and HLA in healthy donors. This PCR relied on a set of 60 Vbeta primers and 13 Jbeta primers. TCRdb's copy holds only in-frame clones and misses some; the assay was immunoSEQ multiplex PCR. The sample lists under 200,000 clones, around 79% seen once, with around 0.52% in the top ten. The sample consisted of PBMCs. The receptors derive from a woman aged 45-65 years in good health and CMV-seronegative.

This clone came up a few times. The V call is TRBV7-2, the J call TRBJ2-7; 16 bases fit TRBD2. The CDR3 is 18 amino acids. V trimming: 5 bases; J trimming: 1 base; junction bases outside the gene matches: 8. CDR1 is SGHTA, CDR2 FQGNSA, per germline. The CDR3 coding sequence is TGTGCCAGCAGCCTTCCGGGACTAGCGGGGGGGGGATCCTACGAGCAGTACTTC. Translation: CASSLPGLAGGGSYEQYF.

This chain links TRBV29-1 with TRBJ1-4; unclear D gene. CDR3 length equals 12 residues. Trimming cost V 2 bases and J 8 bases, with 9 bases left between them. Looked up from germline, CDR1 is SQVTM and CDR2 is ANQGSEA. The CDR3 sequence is CSVESAREKLFF. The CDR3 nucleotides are TGCAGCGTTGAATCTGCCCGGGAAAAACTGTTTTTT.

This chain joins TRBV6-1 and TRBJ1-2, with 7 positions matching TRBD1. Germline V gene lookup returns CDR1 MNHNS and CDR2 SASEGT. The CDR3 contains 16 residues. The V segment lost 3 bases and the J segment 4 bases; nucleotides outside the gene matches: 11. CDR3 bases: TGTGCCAGCAGTGATAGACAGGGACTTCTCTCCTATGGCTACACCTTC. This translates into CASSDRQGLLSYGYTF.

This chain's CDR3 is CASSVRSRSSYNEQFF. The CDR3 DNA reads as TGTGCCAGCAGTGTCCGGTCAAGGAGCTCCTACAATGAGCAGTTCTTC. The V gene is TRBV2, the J gene TRBJ2-1; no reliable D call. Germline loops: CDR1 SNHLY, CDR2 FYNNEI. The CDR3 extends over 16 amino acids. Between the trimmed V and J ends, which lost 4 bases and 0 bases, there was a span of 13 bases.

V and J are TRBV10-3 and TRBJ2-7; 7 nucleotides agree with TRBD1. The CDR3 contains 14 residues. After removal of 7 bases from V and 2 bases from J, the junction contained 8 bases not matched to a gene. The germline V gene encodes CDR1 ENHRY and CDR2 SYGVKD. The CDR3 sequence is CAITQGQNTYEQYF. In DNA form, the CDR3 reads TGTGCCATCACCCAGGGACAGAATACCTACGAGCAGTACTTC.

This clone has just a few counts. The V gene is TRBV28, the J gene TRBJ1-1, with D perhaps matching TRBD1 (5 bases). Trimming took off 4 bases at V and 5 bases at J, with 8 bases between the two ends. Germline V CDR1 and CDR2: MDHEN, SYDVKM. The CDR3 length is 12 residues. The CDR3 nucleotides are TGTGCCAGCAGTTCCGGGGGGACTGAAGCTTTCTTT. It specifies CASSSGGTEAFF.

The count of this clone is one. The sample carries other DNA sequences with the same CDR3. In nucleotides, the CDR3 is TGTGCCAGCAGCTTAGAGAGACAGTTTGAAGCTTTCTTT. Encoded protein: CASSLERQFEAFF. V is TRBV7-2 and J is TRBJ1-1; the D gene is possibly TRBD1 (5 bases). The V end lost 1 base, the J end lost 7 bases, and 10 bases lay between the germline ends. The CDR3 extends over 13 amino acids. Looked up from germline, CDR1 is SGHTA and CDR2 is FQGNSA.

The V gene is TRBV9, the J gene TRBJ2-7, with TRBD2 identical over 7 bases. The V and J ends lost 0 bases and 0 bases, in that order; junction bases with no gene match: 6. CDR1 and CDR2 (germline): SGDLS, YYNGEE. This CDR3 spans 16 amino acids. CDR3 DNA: TGTGCCAGCAGCGTAGGGGGGGGAACAAGCTCCTACGAGCAGTACTTC. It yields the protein CASSVGGGTSSYEQYF.

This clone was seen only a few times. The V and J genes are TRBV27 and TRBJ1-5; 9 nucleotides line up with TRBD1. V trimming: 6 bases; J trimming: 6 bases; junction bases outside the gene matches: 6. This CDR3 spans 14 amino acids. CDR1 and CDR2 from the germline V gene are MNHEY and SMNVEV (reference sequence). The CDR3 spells CASRGQGVAQPQHF. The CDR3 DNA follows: TGTGCCAGCAGGGGACAGGGAGTTGCTCAGCCCCAGCATTTT.

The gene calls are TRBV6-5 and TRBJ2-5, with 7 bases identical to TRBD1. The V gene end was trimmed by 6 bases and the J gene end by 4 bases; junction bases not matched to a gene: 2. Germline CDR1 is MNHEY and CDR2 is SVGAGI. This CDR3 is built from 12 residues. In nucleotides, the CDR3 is TGTGCCAGCAGCCACAGGGGAGAGACCCAGTACTTC. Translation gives CASSHRGETQYF.

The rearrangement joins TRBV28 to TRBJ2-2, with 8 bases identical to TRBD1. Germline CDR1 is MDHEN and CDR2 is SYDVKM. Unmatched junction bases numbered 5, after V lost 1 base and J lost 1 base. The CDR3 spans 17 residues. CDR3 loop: CASSLSYGTGNTGELFF. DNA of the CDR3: TGTGCCAGCAGTTTATCTTATGGGACAGGGAACACCGGGGAGCTGTTTTTT.

Written as DNA, the CDR3 is TGTGCCAGCAGCCCGGGACTAGCGGGAATCTACAATGAGCAGTTCTTC. This gives the protein CASSPGLAGIYNEQFF. This sequence joins TRBV9 and TRBJ2-1; 13 nucleotides align to TRBD2. Per germline, CDR1 SGDLS and CDR2 YYNGEE. The V segment lost 4 bases and the J segment 3 bases; nucleotides outside the gene matches: 4. This CDR3 region has 16 residues.

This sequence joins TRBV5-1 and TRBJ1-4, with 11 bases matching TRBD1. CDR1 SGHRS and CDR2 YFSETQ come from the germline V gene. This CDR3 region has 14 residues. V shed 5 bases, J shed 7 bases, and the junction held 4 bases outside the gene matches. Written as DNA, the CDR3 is TGCGCCAGCAGGACGGGACAGGGGGGTGAAAAACTGTTTTTT. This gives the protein CASRTGQGGEKLFF.

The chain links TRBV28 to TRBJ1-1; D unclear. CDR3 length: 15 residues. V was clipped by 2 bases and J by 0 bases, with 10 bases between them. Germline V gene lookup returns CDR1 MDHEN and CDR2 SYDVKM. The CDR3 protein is CASSLAVGLNTEAFF. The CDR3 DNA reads TGTGCCAGCAGTTTAGCTGTCGGGTTGAACACTGAAGCTTTCTTT.

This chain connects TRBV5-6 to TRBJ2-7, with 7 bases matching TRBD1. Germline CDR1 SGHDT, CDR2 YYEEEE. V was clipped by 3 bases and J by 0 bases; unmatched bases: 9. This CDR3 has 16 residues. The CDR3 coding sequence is TGTGCCAGCAGCTCTGGACAGGTGCTGATCTCCTACGAGCAGTACTTC. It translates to CASSSGQVLISYEQYF.

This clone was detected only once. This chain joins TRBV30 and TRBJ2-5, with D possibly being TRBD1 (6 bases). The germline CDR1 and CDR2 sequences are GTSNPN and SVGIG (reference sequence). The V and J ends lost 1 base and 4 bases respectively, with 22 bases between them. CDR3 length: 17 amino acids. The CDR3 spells CAWSAFLLTGKGETQYF. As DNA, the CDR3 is TGTGCCTGGAGTGCCTTCCTCCTAACAGGGAAAGGAGAGACCCAGTACTTC.

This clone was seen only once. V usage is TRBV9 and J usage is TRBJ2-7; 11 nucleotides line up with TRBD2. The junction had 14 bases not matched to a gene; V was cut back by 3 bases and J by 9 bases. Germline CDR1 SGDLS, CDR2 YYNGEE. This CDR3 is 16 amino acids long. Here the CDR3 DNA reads TGTGCCAGCAGCGACAGACTAGCGGGGACCAGGGAGGGGCAGTACTTC. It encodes CASSDRLAGTREGQYF.

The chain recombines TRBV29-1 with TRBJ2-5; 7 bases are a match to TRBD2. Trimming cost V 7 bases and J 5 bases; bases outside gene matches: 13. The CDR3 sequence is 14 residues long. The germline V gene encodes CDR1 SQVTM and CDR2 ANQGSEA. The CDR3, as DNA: TGCAGCGGTAGCGGGTTCTCGGGTGGGGAGACCCAGTACTTC. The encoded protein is CSGSGFSGGETQYF.

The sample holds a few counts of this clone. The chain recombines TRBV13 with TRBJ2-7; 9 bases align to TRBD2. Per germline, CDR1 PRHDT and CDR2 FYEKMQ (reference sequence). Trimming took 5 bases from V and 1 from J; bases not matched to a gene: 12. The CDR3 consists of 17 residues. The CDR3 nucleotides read TGTGCCAGCAGCCCAACGGGGCTAGCGGGACCGTCCTACGAGCAGTACTTC. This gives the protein CASSPTGLAGPSYEQYF.

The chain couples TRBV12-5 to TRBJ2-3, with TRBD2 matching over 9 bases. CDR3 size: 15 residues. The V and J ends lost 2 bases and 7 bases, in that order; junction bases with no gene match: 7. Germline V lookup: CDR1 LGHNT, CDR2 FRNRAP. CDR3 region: CASGLISGGLNTQYF. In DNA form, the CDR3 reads TGTGCTAGTGGTTTGATCAGCGGGGGGTTAAATACGCAGTATTTT.

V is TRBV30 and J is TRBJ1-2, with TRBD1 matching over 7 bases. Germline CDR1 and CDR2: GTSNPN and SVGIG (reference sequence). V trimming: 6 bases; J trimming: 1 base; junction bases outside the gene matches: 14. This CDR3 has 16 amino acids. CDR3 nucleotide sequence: TGTGCCTGCACCCGGGACAGCGCCTCCCTTAACTATGGCTACACCTTC. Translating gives CACTRDSASLNYGYTF.

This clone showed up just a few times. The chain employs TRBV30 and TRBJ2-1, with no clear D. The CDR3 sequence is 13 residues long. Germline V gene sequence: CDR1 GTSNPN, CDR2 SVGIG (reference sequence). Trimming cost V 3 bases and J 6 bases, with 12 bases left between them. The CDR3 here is CAWRPRQSNEQFF. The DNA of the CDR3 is TGTGCCTGGAGACCGAGGCAGAGCAATGAGCAGTTCTTC.

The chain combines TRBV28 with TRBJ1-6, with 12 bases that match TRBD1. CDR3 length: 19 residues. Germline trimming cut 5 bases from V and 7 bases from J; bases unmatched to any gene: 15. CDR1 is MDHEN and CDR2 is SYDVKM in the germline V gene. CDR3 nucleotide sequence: TGTGCCAGCAGTGAAACCGGGACAGGGGGCATTCTTTTCAATTCACCCCTCCACTTT. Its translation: CASSETGTGGILFNSPLHF.

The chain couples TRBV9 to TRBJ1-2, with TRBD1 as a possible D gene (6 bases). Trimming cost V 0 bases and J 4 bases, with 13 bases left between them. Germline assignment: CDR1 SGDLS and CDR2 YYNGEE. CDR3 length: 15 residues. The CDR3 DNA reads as TGTGCCAGCAGCGTAGCTACAGGACAGCTCTATGGCTACACCTTC. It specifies CASSVATGQLYGYTF.